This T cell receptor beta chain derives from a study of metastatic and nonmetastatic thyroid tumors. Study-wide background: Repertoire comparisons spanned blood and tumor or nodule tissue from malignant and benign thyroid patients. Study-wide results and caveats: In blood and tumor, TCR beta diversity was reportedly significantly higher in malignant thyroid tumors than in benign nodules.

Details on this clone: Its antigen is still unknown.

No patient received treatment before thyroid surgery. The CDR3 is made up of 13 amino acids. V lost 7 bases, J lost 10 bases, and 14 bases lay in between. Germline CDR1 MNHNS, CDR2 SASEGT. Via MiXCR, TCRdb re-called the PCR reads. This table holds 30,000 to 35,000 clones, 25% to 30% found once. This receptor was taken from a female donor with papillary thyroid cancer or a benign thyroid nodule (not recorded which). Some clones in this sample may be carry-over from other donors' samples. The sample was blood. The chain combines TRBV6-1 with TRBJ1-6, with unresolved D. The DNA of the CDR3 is TGTGCCAGCACCACGGGGTTCCAGTCACCCCTCCACTTT. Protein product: CASTTGFQSPLHF.